This T cell receptor (beta chain) was obtained from a study of blood T cell repertoires in COVID-19. Across the whole study: The United States, Italy and Spain supplied acute and convalescent COVID-19 samples.

This CDR3 region has 13 residues. Trimming removed 10 bases from V and 7 bases from J; junction bases left unmatched: 10. Enrolled through a virtual design, the participants were between roughly 18 and 90 years of age and came from about two dozen US areas. Under the authors' procedure: Reference gene primer amplification gave nucleated cell count estimates. The data were produced by immunoSEQ multiplex PCR, yet TCRdb's version contains in-frame clones alone and is incomplete. Clonal size and the V and J genes are those of that table, whereas D and trimming came from the DNA. The sample carries approximately 140,000 clones, around 80% recorded once.

The V gene is TRBV12-3 or TRBV12-4, the J gene TRBJ1-5; 7 bases map to TRBD1. The receptor was isolated from a man aged 35-49 years with acute COVID-19. The sequenced material came from PBMCs or T cells enriched from blood (not recorded which). CDR3 coding DNA: TGTGCCACCCAGATTGAGGGGGCCCAGCCCCAGCATTTT. This sequence encodes CATQIEGAQPQHF.